These 26 T cell receptor beta chains originate from one sample sequenced in a study of T cell responses to AZD1222 COVID-19 vaccine. The method was immunoSEQ multiplex PCR; TCRdb's version includes in-frame clones alone and lacks a portion of them. The sample lists 150,000 or so clones; approximately 90% were seen once. The source was peripheral blood, collected on day 0 of AZD1222 vaccination. These receptors came from an adult in good health.

This clone was found a few times. The J gene is TRBJ2-3, the V gene TRBV7-9; 9 bases fit TRBD2. The trim removed 0 bases at V and 4 bases at J, leaving 5 bases unmatched. CDR3 size: 16 residues. Germline V gives CDR1 SEHNR, CDR2 FQNEAQ (reference sequence). CDR3 DNA: TGTGCCAGCAGCTTAGCGGGACTAGCAGCATCAGATACGCAGTATTTT. Its translation: CASSLAGLAASDTQYF.

This clone was observed a single time. V is TRBV5-5 and J is TRBJ1-1; D is unresolved. This CDR3 comprises 14 residues. V shed 4 bases and J shed 3 bases, with 13 bases lying between them. CDR1 SGHKS and CDR2 YYEKEE come from the germline V gene (reference sequence). The chain's CDR3 is CASSRSARDTEAFF. The CDR3 region has the DNA TGTGCCAGCAGCCGATCAGCTCGGGACACTGAAGCTTTCTTT.

This rearrangement joins TRBV4-2 to TRBJ2-7; 8 nucleotides agree with TRBD2. The CDR3 totals 17 residues. V dropped 1 base and J dropped 3; count of bases not matched to a gene: 11. CDR1 LGHNA and CDR2 YNFKEQ come from the germline V gene. CDR3 in amino acids: CASSQGRPREGLYEQYF. In nucleotides, the CDR3 is TGTGCCAGCAGCCAAGGGAGGCCCCGGGAGGGCCTCTACGAGCAGTACTTC.

This clone was counted only a few times. The J gene is TRBJ1-1, the V gene TRBV24-1; D is unclear. Deletions cut 3 bases from V and 3 bases from J, with 19 bases between. CDR3 length: 17 residues. Germline CDR1 KGHDR, CDR2 SFDVKD. The CDR3 sequence is CATSDLSGQSVDTEAFF. In DNA, the CDR3 is TGTGCCACCAGTGATCTCTCCGGGCAGAGCGTGGACACTGAAGCTTTCTTT.

The chain employs TRBV6-5 and TRBJ2-1; D not resolved. Germline CDR1 and CDR2: MNHEY and SVGAGI. V gave up 2 bases and J gave up 8 bases, with 4 bases separating them. CDR3 size: 11 residues. CDR3 sequence (DNA): TGTGCCAGCAGTTACAGAGATGAGCAGTTCTTC. This codes for CASSYRDEQFF.

The chain couples TRBV9 to TRBJ2-3; D call uncertain. The CDR3 spans 13 residues. Germline assignment: CDR1 SGDLS and CDR2 YYNGEE. Trimming stripped 0 bases from V and 0 bases from J, with 2 bases between. The CDR3 nucleotides are TGTGCCAGCAGCGTAGTTAGCACAGATACGCAGTATTTT. This encodes CASSVVSTDTQYF.

This clone came up once. The chain has TRBV12-3 or TRBV12-4 and TRBJ2-7, with D possibly matching TRBD2 (6 bases). Trimming stripped 6 bases from V and 5 bases from J, with 14 bases between. This CDR3 contains 13 residues. The CDR3 sequence is CASSRPGVNEQYF. The CDR3 DNA is TGTGCCAGCAGCCGCCCGGGAGTCAACGAGCAGTACTTC.

The chain has TRBV19 and TRBJ1-1, with unresolved D. This CDR3 region has 15 residues. The V gene lost 0 bases and the J gene lost 0 bases, with 8 bases spanning the gap. The germline gives CDR1 LNHDA, CDR2 SQIVND (reference sequence). As DNA, the CDR3 is TGTGCCAGTAGTATAGAGAGATTCATGAACACTGAAGCTTTCTTT. This translates into CASSIERFMNTEAFF.

This clone was detected once. The rearrangement uses TRBV9 and TRBJ1-1, with unresolved D. This CDR3 has 13 amino acids. V lost 0 bases to trimming and J lost 2 bases, with 5 bases between them. Germline CDR1 reads SGDLS; CDR2 reads YYNGEE. The CDR3 loop reads CASSVASNTEAFF. CDR3 DNA: TGTGCCAGCAGCGTAGCATCAAACACTGAAGCTTTCTTT.

This sequence joins TRBV7-9 and TRBJ2-1; 8 nucleotides line up with TRBD2. Germline values: CDR1 SEHNR, CDR2 FQNEAQ (reference sequence). There are 15 residues in the CDR3. The ends lost 3 bases at V and 5 bases at J; junction bases unmatched: 6. This CDR3 is CASSFPGLVNNEQFF. The CDR3 bases are TGTGCCAGCAGCTTCCCGGGACTAGTAAACAATGAGCAGTTCTTC. Looking up the rest from reference TRBV7-9 and TRBJ2-1 gives the full variable domain: DTGVSQNPRHKITKRGQNVTFRCDPISEHNRLYWYRQTLGQGPEFLTYFQNEAQLEKSRLLSDRFSAERPKGSFSTLEIQRTEQGDSAMYLCASSFPGLVNNEQFFGPGTRLTVL.

The rearrangement links TRBV18 to TRBJ1-1; 7 nucleotides align to TRBD1. The germline V gene encodes CDR1 KGHSH and CDR2 LQKENI. The CDR3 sequence is 12 residues long. With V trimmed by 5 bases and J by 11 bases, 8 bases remained unmatched. In nucleotides, the CDR3 is TGTGCCAGCTCAAGGGACAGTTTGGCCGCTTTCTTT. It specifies CASSRDSLAAFF. Complete variable domain (other parts from reference TRBV18 and TRBJ1-1): NAGVMQNPRHLVRRRGQEARLRCSPMKGHSHVYWYRQLPEEGLKFMVYLQKENIIDESGMPKERFSAEFPKEGPSILRIQQVVRGDSAAYFCASSRDSLAAFFGQGTRLTVV.

V and J are TRBV6-5 and TRBJ2-3, with D possibly TRBD2 on 6 matching bases. V was shortened by 2 bases and J by 6 bases, with 15 bases between the two germline ends. This CDR3 has 15 amino acids. CDR1 and CDR2 from the germline V gene are MNHEY and SVGAGI. CDR3 amino acids: CASSYTTSLGDTQYF. CDR3 in DNA: TGTGCCAGCAGTTACACGACTAGTCTTGGTGATACGCAGTATTTT.

V is TRBV19 and J is TRBJ1-1, with a tentative D call TRBD1 (5 bases). This CDR3 spans 14 amino acids. CDR1 and CDR2 from the germline V gene are LNHDA and SQIVND (reference sequence). The V end was cut by 1 base, the J end by 4 bases, with 10 bases between. The CDR3, as DNA: TGTGCCAGTAGTATAGCAGGGTACGGCACTGAAGCTTTCTTT. It translates to CASSIAGYGTEAFF.

The chain is built from TRBV5-6 and TRBJ1-6, with 7 bases matching TRBD1. After removal of 4 bases from V and 7 bases from J, the junction contained 5 bases not matched to a gene. The CDR3 runs 14 residues. CDR1 and CDR2 (germline): SGHDT, YYEEEE. CDR3 DNA sequence: TGTGCCAGCAGCCGGGACAGACCAAATTCACCCCTCCACTTT. This codes for CASSRDRPNSPLHF.

The rearrangement joins TRBV19 to TRBJ2-1; 9 nucleotides agree with TRBD1. Losses at the gene ends were 4 bases for V and 5 bases for J; bases not matched to a gene: 9. Germline V gene data show CDR1 as LNHDA and CDR2 as SQIVND (reference sequence). CDR3 length equals 16 residues. The CDR3 DNA is TGTGCCAGTAGTAACCCTACAGGGGGCATCGACAATGAGCAGTTCTTC. It is translated as CASSNPTGGIDNEQFF.

The J gene is TRBJ1-1, the V gene TRBV10-2; no reliable D call. With 3 bases removed from V and 0 bases from J, the gap between germline ends came to 8 bases. The CDR3 contains 14 residues. Per the germline V gene, CDR1 is WSHSY and CDR2 is SAAADI. The CDR3 is CASSDPGMNTEAFF. In DNA form, the CDR3 reads TGCGCCAGCAGTGATCCGGGAATGAACACTGAAGCTTTCTTT.

The rearrangement joins TRBV5-4 to TRBJ2-3; D might be TRBD2 (6 bases). CDR3 length: 15 residues. CDR1 and CDR2 from the germline V gene are SGHNT and YYREEE (reference sequence). V gave up 0 bases and J gave up 4 bases, with 12 bases separating them. The CDR3 here is CASSLVGGMADTQYF. The CDR3 DNA sequence: TGTGCCAGCAGCTTGGTCGGAGGGATGGCAGATACGCAGTATTTT.

This chain links TRBV19 with TRBJ2-3; D unclear. The V and J ends lost 3 bases and 4 bases respectively, with 17 bases between them. CDR1 and CDR2 from the germline V gene are LNHDA and SQIVND (reference sequence). The CDR3 is 16 amino acids. The CDR3 DNA is TGTGCCAGTAGTATGGGCGCCGTGGGGTTGGCAGATACGCAGTATTTT. Residues: CASSMGAVGLADTQYF.

V is TRBV20-1 and J is TRBJ2-2; 7 bases agree with TRBD2. Germline CDR1 is DFQATT and CDR2 is SNEGSKA (reference sequence). The CDR3 consists of 15 residues. The ends lost 3 bases at V and 3 bases at J; junction bases unmatched: 7. The CDR3 is CSASSREDYTGELFF. The CDR3, as DNA: TGCAGTGCTAGTAGTCGGGAGGACTACACCGGGGAGCTGTTTTTT.

This clone was seen once. The V call is TRBV18, the J call TRBJ1-2; tentative D call: TRBD1 (5 bases). CDR3 size: 14 residues. The germline V gene has CDR1 KGHSH and CDR2 LQKENI. Trimming took off 3 bases at V and 4 bases at J, with 12 bases between the two ends. Here the CDR3 reads CASSPIGGSYGYTF. The CDR3 nucleotides read TGTGCCAGCTCACCCATTGGGGGGAGCTATGGCTACACCTTC.

The chain joins TRBV7-8 to TRBJ1-1; TRBD1 matches 8 bases. J lost 1 base, V lost 5 bases, and 12 bases had no gene match. Germline-derived CDR1 and CDR2 are SGHVS and FQNEAQ. The CDR3 runs to 17 residues. The CDR3, as DNA: TGTGCCAGCAGCCTCGACAGGGACAGGCTTAGGAACACTGAAGCTTTCTTT. Encoded protein: CASSLDRDRLRNTEAFF.

The chain recombines TRBV4-2 with TRBJ1-2; D may be TRBD1 (5 bases). V shed 2 bases and J shed 4 bases, with 11 bases lying between them. This CDR3 contains 14 residues. Germline CDR1 and CDR2: LGHNA and YNFKEQ. CDR3 nucleotides: TGTGCCAGCAGCCAAATTTCAGGGATCTATGGCTACACCTTC. Translating gives CASSQISGIYGYTF.

The chain carries TRBV6-2 or TRBV6-3 and TRBJ2-5; TRBD2 agrees at 11 bases. Germline trimming cut 4 bases from V and 0 bases from J; bases unmatched to any gene: 7. The CDR3 length is 17 residues. Germline V gene data show CDR1 as MNHEY and CDR2 as SVGEGT. CDR3 DNA sequence: TGTGCCAGCAGTTTTAGACTAGCGGGACTGTACCAAGAGACCCAGTACTTC. As protein: CASSFRLAGLYQETQYF.

To note about this clone: Given a much more abundant clone one base away, this may be a read error. The chain couples TRBV3-1 (or the pseudogene TRBV3-2) to TRBJ1-2; D may be TRBD1 (5 bases). Trimming took 2 bases from V and 5 from J, leaving 24 bases between them. CDR1 LGHDT and CDR2 YNNKEL come from the germline V gene (reference sequence). The CDR3 is 18 amino acids. CDR3 loop: CASSQTLGGTGVGYGYTF. The CDR3 DNA reads TGTGCCAGCAGCCAAACGCTGGGGGGGACGGGCGTGGGGTATGGCTACACCTTC.

V is TRBV9 and J is TRBJ1-2; 7 bases are a match to TRBD1. V lost 0 bases, J lost 7 bases, and 3 bases stayed unmatched. CDR3 length: 13 residues. Looked up from germline, CDR1 is SGDLS and CDR2 is YYNGEE. CDR3: CASSVERGRGYTF. In DNA, the CDR3 is TGTGCCAGCAGCGTAGAGAGGGGGCGTGGCTACACCTTC.

This chain joins TRBV7-9 and TRBJ2-5; TRBD2 matches at 12 bases. The CDR3 covers 15 residues. The V and J ends lost 5 bases and 5 bases, in that order; junction bases with no gene match: 6. The germline V gene has CDR1 SEHNR and CDR2 FQNEAQ (reference sequence). DNA of the CDR3: TGTGCCAGCAGCCAGACTAGCGGGAGCCACGAGACCCAGTACTTC. Translated: CASSQTSGSHETQYF.